This entry lists 21 T cell receptor beta chains sequenced from one sample in a study of blood T cell repertoires in COVID-19. Clones were read by immunoSEQ multiplex PCR, and TCRdb kept only the in-frame ones, dropping some. The table includes approximately 110,000 clones, approximately 90% detected once. The sample taken for sequencing was peripheral blood. The receptors originated from a woman between 65 and 79 years old who had recovered from COVID-19.

The chain has TRBV7-3 and TRBJ2-7, with D tentatively TRBD2 (6 bases). This CDR3 contains 13 residues. Germline V lookup: CDR1 SGHTA, CDR2 FQGTGA. V lost 1 base, J lost 4 bases, and 8 bases lay in between. CDR3 region: CASSLMGGYEQYF. The CDR3 DNA is TGTGCCAGCAGCTTAATGGGGGGATACGAGCAGTACTTC.

The rearrangement uses TRBV18 and TRBJ2-2; a weak D match, TRBD1 (5 bases). This CDR3 contains 15 residues. Deletions cut 8 bases from V and 2 bases from J, with 15 bases between. Germline V gene data show CDR1 as KGHSH and CDR2 as LQKENI. The CDR3 region has the DNA TGTGCCAGCACCTCAGACAGACTTAACACCGGGGAGCTGTTTTTT. The encoded protein is CASTSDRLNTGELFF.

This chain joins TRBV7-8 and TRBJ2-2; 12 nucleotides match TRBD2. The ends lost 5 bases at V and 4 bases at J; junction bases unmatched: 2. The CDR3 covers 15 residues. Germline V gene sequence: CDR1 SGHVS, CDR2 FQNEAQ. The CDR3 coding sequence is TGTGCCAGCAGCCAGGGACTAGCGGGCACCGGGGAGCTGTTTTTT. Translated, it gives CASSQGLAGTGELFF.

The rearrangement uses TRBV18 and TRBJ1-2; D might be TRBD1 (6 bases). This CDR3 region has 13 residues. V lost 5 bases to trimming and J lost 5 bases, with 12 bases between them. Germline V gene lookup returns CDR1 KGHSH and CDR2 LQKENI. CDR3 nucleotide sequence: TGTGCCAGCTCAGTGGACAGCCCATATGGCTACACCTTC. This sequence encodes CASSVDSPYGYTF.

The genes are TRBV18 and TRBJ1-3; D is perhaps TRBD1 (6 bases). CDR1 is KGHSH and CDR2 is LQKENI in the germline V gene. The CDR3 length is 13 residues. Deletions cut 6 bases from V and 1 base from J, with 7 bases between. The CDR3 coding sequence is TGTGCCAGCTCCAGGGGTTCTGGAAACACCATATATTTT. Translation: CASSRGSGNTIYF.

This clone was counted between two and nine times. One end of the junction is discordant with germline, which a read error may explain. The rearrangement uses TRBV6-1 and TRBJ2-3; D is perhaps TRBD1 (5 bases). Germline V gene sequence: CDR1 MNHNS, CDR2 SASEGT. The CDR3 sequence is 11 residues long. CDR3 amino acids: CASRERGTQYF. CDR3 DNA sequence: TGTGCCAGCCGTGAAAGGGGTACGCAGTATTTT.

This clone appeared a single time. The chain joins TRBV11-2 to TRBJ2-7; no firm D call. CDR1 and CDR2 (germline): SGHAT, FQNNGV. The CDR3 contains 13 residues. Trimming left V 1 base short and J 3 bases short, with 7 bases between. The chain's CDR3 is CASSLAASYEQYF. In nucleotides, the CDR3 is TGTGCCAGCAGCTTAGCCGCTAGCTACGAGCAGTACTTC.

This rearrangement joins TRBV28 to TRBJ2-3; 9 bases are a match to TRBD2. CDR1 is MDHEN, CDR2 SYDVKM, per germline. This CDR3 has 17 amino acids. V shed 2 bases and J 1 base; nucleotides not matched to a gene: 7. The CDR3 reads CASSLVEASGGTDTQYF. CDR3 bases: TGTGCCAGCAGTTTAGTTGAAGCTAGCGGGGGCACAGATACGCAGTATTTT.

V gene TRBV24-1 combines with J gene TRBJ2-5; 7 bases align to TRBD2. The V and J ends lost 4 bases and 5 bases, in that order; junction bases with no gene match: 9. From germline, CDR1 is KGHDR and CDR2 SFDVKD. The CDR3 extends over 15 amino acids. CDR3 DNA: TGTGCCACCAGTGACCGGACTAGACTCGGCGAGACCCAGTACTTC. This codes for CATSDRTRLGETQYF.

The chain carries TRBV7-2 and TRBJ2-5; D is undetermined. Germline CDR1 is SGHTA and CDR2 is FQGNSA. The CDR3 has 13 residues. V was trimmed by 3 bases and J by 4 bases, leaving 9 bases between them. The CDR3 sequence: CASSLPAAETQYF. CDR3 nucleotide sequence: TGTGCCAGCAGCTTGCCCGCGGCAGAGACCCAGTACTTC.

This clone was seen once. The V call is TRBV7-2, the J call TRBJ2-3; D might be TRBD2 (6 bases). The CDR3 spans 15 residues. Per the germline V gene, CDR1 is SGHTA and CDR2 is FQGNSA. V was pared by 7 bases and J by 6 bases, with 20 bases between. This chain's CDR3 is CASNRIATSYDTQYF. The CDR3 coding sequence is TGTGCCAGCAACCGTATAGCGACTAGTTATGATACGCAGTATTTT.

This rearrangement joins TRBV18 to TRBJ2-1; 12 bases map to TRBD2. The CDR3 loop spans 16 amino acids. The germline gives CDR1 KGHSH, CDR2 LQKENI. V trimming: 2 bases; J trimming: 8 bases; junction bases outside the gene matches: 7. The CDR3 loop reads CASSPSTSGGRDEQFF. The CDR3, as DNA: TGTGCCAGCTCACCATCGACTAGCGGGGGTCGAGATGAGCAGTTCTTC.

The rearrangement joins TRBV20-1 to TRBJ1-6, with unresolved D. The CDR3 is 14 residues long. V gave up 3 bases and J gave up 7 bases, with 13 bases separating them. CDR1 and CDR2 from the germline V gene are DFQATT and SNEGSKA (reference sequence). The chain's CDR3 is CSASPGQRNSPLHF. CDR3 sequence (DNA): TGCAGTGCTAGTCCAGGCCAGAGAAATTCACCCCTCCACTTT.

The V call is TRBV7-3, the J call TRBJ2-3, with D perhaps matching TRBD1 (6 bases). The CDR3 contains 15 residues. V was clipped by 1 base and J by 3 bases, with 11 bases between them. The germline CDR1 and CDR2 sequences are SGHTA and FQGTGA. CDR3 DNA sequence: TGTGCCAGCAGCTTAAGGGGGCTTGTAACAGATACGCAGTATTTT. Translating it yields CASSLRGLVTDTQYF.

The V and J genes are TRBV6-5 and TRBJ2-1; 11 nucleotides line up with TRBD2. Germline CDR1 reads MNHEY; CDR2 reads SVGAGI. V lost 6 bases and J lost 5; bases outside the gene matches: 6. The CDR3 totals 15 residues. The CDR3 region is CASSPRGLADNEQFF. CDR3 nucleotide sequence: TGTGCCAGCAGCCCCAGGGGACTAGCGGACAATGAGCAGTTCTTC.

This sequence joins TRBV6-2 or TRBV6-3 and TRBJ2-3, with D maybe TRBD2 (5 bases). The CDR3 has 17 residues. Trimming cost V 3 bases and J 5 bases, with 21 bases left between them. Germline-derived CDR1 and CDR2 are MNHEY and SVGEGT. CDR3 residues: CASSYYWRSPPGDTQYF. As DNA, the CDR3 is TGTGCCAGCAGTTATTACTGGAGGAGCCCCCCTGGAGATACGCAGTATTTT.

This chain connects TRBV7-2 to TRBJ2-5, with a possible D match to TRBD2 (5 bases). V was pared by 0 bases and J by 7 bases, with 15 bases between. CDR3 size: 15 residues. CDR1 is SGHTA, CDR2 FQGNSA, per germline. The DNA for the CDR3 is TGTGCCAGCAGCTTAGCGCCCCCGCCTGGAGGGACCCAGTACTTC. This gives the protein CASSLAPPPGGTQYF.

The genes are TRBV9 and TRBJ2-7, with 9 bases that match TRBD1. There are 15 residues in the CDR3. J gave up 2 bases and V 3 bases, and 6 bases lay outside the gene matches. Germline V lookup: CDR1 SGDLS, CDR2 YYNGEE. The DNA of the CDR3 is TGTGCCAGCAGCGCCGGGACAGGGCGAGCCTACGAGCAGTACTTC. The encoded protein is CASSAGTGRAYEQYF.

This clone has more than one count but fewer than ten. The J gene is TRBJ2-7, the V gene TRBV2, with TRBD1 matching 8 bases. In germline, CDR1 is SNHLY, CDR2 FYNNEI. The CDR3 spans 14 residues. The trim removed 8 bases at V and 2 bases at J, leaving 8 bases unmatched. For the CDR3, the DNA is TGTGCCAGCCTGTGGGCACAGGGGGCCTACGAGCAGTACTTC. Translation gives CASLWAQGAYEQYF.

This chain uses TRBV4-1 with TRBJ1-5, with D hard to call. The V gene's germline CDR1 is MGHRA and CDR2 YSYEKL. This CDR3 contains 14 residues. Trimming left V 0 bases short and J 11 bases short, with 14 bases between. The CDR3 is CASSQDRGLGAQHF. In DNA form, the CDR3 reads TGCGCCAGCAGCCAAGATCGCGGGCTTGGGGCCCAGCATTTT.

The V and J genes are TRBV7-3 and TRBJ2-3; D might be TRBD2 (6 bases). The length of the CDR3 is 16 residues. V lost 5 bases to trimming and J lost 0 bases, with 15 bases between them. Germline CDR1 reads SGHTA; CDR2 reads FQGTGA. The CDR3 DNA is TGTGCCAGCAGCCTAGGGGCGGGGCTTAGCACAGATACGCAGTATTTT. Encoded protein: CASSLGAGLSTDTQYF.